The 7 T cell receptor beta chains below were found in one sample sequenced in a study of cytomegalovirus exposure and HLA in healthy donors. PCR used 60 Vbeta primers and 13 Jbeta primers. Generated by immunoSEQ multiplex PCR, the TCRdb table keeps only in-frame clones and is missing some. The data hold around 100,000 clones, with around 10% observed a single time. Sequencing input: PBMCs. The receptor source for this set is a man aged 35 to 55 in good health and CMV-seropositive.

V and J are TRBV15 and TRBJ1-1; D call uncertain. CDR1 and CDR2 from the germline V gene are LNHNV and YYDKDF (reference sequence). V lost 0 bases to trimming and J lost 11 bases, with 7 bases between them. The length of the CDR3 is 11 residues. The chain's CDR3 is CATSREVEAFF. In nucleotides, the CDR3 is TGTGCCACCAGCAGAGAGGTTGAGGCTTTCTTT.

This clone showed up just a few times. The V call is TRBV7-2, the J call TRBJ2-3; D is undetermined. Germline CDR1 is SGHTA and CDR2 is FQGNSA. The CDR3 loop spans 16 amino acids. Trimming cost V 5 bases and J 1 base, with 16 bases left between them. The CDR3 region is CASSPTWAGGTDTQYF. DNA for the CDR3: TGTGCCAGCAGCCCTACGTGGGCAGGCGGCACAGATACGCAGTATTTT. The variable domain in full, with the rest retrieved from reference TRBV7-2 and TRBJ2-3, is GAGVSQSPSNKVTEKGKDVELRCDPISGHTALYWYRQSLGQGLEFLIYFQGNSAPDKSGLPSDRFSAERTGGSVSTLTIQRTQQEDSAVYLCASSPTWAGGTDTQYFGPGTRLTVL.

The V and J genes are TRBV7-2 and TRBJ2-1; TRBD2 might be the D (5 bases). This CDR3 comprises 17 residues. V was cut by 4 bases and J by 0 bases, with 16 bases left in between. CDR1 is SGHTA, CDR2 FQGNSA, per germline. For the CDR3, the DNA is TGTGCCAGCAGCTCCCCACGGACTGCCAGCTCCTACAATGAGCAGTTCTTC. The encoded protein is CASSSPRTASSYNEQFF.

This clone was observed a few times. CDR3 sequence (DNA): TGTGCCAGCAGCCGACTAGCGCAAACCTACAATGAGCAGTTCTTC. This sequence encodes CASSRLAQTYNEQFF. The rearrangement joins TRBV7-8 to TRBJ2-1, with TRBD2 matching 8 bases. V gave up 5 bases and J gave up 2 bases; unmatched junction bases: 5. CDR1 SGHVS and CDR2 FQNEAQ come from the germline V gene. This CDR3 is built from 15 residues.

The V gene is TRBV7-8, the J gene TRBJ1-5; a weak D match, TRBD1 (6 bases). Germline V gene data show CDR1 as SGHVS and CDR2 as FQNEAQ. The length of the CDR3 is 14 residues. Trimming removed 2 bases from V and 4 bases from J, with 9 bases in between. This CDR3 is CASSLLQGNQPQHF. The CDR3 DNA is TGTGCCAGCAGCTTATTACAGGGAAATCAGCCCCAGCATTTT.

About this clone itself: Because it lacks the conserved phenylalanine or tryptophan at the end, this CDR3 is likely a read error. No DNA is shown, since the ends of the CDR3 on it are uncertain; the CDR3 is the one TCRdb lists. The genes are TRBV15 and TRBJ1-5; TRBD1, the D gene given by the table, was not confirmed from the DNA. Germline CDR1 and CDR2: LNHNV and YYDKDF (reference sequence). The CDR3 comprises 15 residues, both ends counted. CDR3 sequence reads: CATSRDRGNRQPKHL.

The J gene is TRBJ2-5, the V gene TRBV28; 7 nucleotides line up with TRBD1. J lost 1 base, V lost 6 bases, and 8 bases had no gene match. This CDR3 spans 15 amino acids. Germline lookup yields CDR1 MDHEN and CDR2 SYDVKM. The CDR3 region is CASSPWTGVQETQYF. The CDR3 DNA follows: TGTGCCAGCAGCCCTTGGACAGGAGTCCAAGAGACCCAGTACTTC.